The 30 T cell receptor beta chains below come from one sample, sequenced in a study of blood T cell repertoires in COVID-19. Profiled with immunoSEQ multiplex PCR; TCRdb holds only in-frame clones, not every one. Here the sample spans about 240,000 clones, about 80% being singletons. The material sequenced was peripheral blood. These TCRs come from a woman of 80 years or more with acute or convalescent COVID-19.

This chain uses TRBV5-6 with TRBJ1-2; D ambiguous. CDR1 and CDR2 from the germline V gene are SGHDT and YYEEEE. This CDR3 has 15 amino acids. Trimming shortened V by 4 bases and J by 3 bases, and 16 bases separated the two germline ends. CDR3 sequence reads: CASSRLETTDYGYTF. The CDR3 DNA follows: TGTGCCAGCAGCAGACTAGAGACAACCGACTATGGCTACACCTTC.

The chain is built from TRBV4-2 and TRBJ1-4; weak D call: TRBD1 (6 bases). The CDR3 totals 15 residues. Trimming took off 0 bases at V and 8 bases at J, with 13 bases between the two ends. Germline V gene data show CDR1 as LGHNA and CDR2 as YNFKEQ. The CDR3 DNA sequence: TGTGCCAGCAGCCAAGATCCGACAGGAAGGGAAAAACTGTTTTTT. Amino acids: CASSQDPTGREKLFF.

The rearrangement links TRBV7-2 to TRBJ1-1; the D is unclear. Per the germline V gene, CDR1 is SGHTA and CDR2 is FQGNSA. V was clipped by 4 bases and J by 1 base, with 10 bases between them. The CDR3 is 14 amino acids. The chain's CDR3 is CASSSSTQNTEAFF. In nucleotides, the CDR3 is TGTGCCAGCAGCTCCTCGACTCAGAACACTGAAGCTTTCTTT.

The CDR3 is CASSLFPPGGADTQYF. Written as DNA, the CDR3 is TGTGCCAGCAGCTTGTTTCCTCCGGGGGGTGCAGATACGCAGTATTTT. This chain connects TRBV5-5 to TRBJ2-3, with TRBD2 identical over 7 bases. Per the germline V gene, CDR1 is SGHKS and CDR2 is YYEKEE (reference sequence). The J segment lost 4 bases and the V segment lost 1 base, leaving 9 bases of the junction unmatched. The CDR3 totals 16 residues.

The chain combines TRBV13 with TRBJ2-7, with TRBD1 matching 7 bases. J gave up 1 base and V 5 bases, and 5 bases lay outside the gene matches. The germline gives CDR1 PRHDT, CDR2 FYEKMQ (reference sequence). The CDR3 consists of 14 residues. Here the CDR3 reads CASSRRDSSYEQYF. The CDR3 DNA reads TGTGCCAGCAGCAGAAGGGACAGTTCCTACGAGCAGTACTTC.

On this clone: Other nucleotide sequences from this sample produce the same CDR3. The chain uses TRBV28 and TRBJ1-1; D ambiguous. Trimming left V 6 bases short and J 1 base short, with 6 bases between. Germline V CDR1 and CDR2: MDHEN, SYDVKM. The CDR3 spans 12 residues. In DNA, the CDR3 is TGTGCCAGCAGCCTCCCGAACACTGAAGCTTTCTTT. Protein: CASSLPNTEAFF.

This rearrangement joins TRBV5-1 to TRBJ2-1; TRBD1 matches 7 bases. Germline V gives CDR1 SGHRS, CDR2 YFSETQ. The CDR3 contains 15 residues. J gave up 2 bases and V 1 base, and 3 bases lay outside the gene matches. The DNA of the CDR3 is TGCGCCAGCAGCTTGTACAGGGGCCCCTACAATGAGCAGTTCTTC. Amino acids: CASSLYRGPYNEQFF. The full variable domain, rest sourced from reference TRBV5-1 and TRBJ2-1, is KAGVTQTPRYLIKTRGQQVTLSCSPISGHRSVSWYQQTPGQGLQFLFEYFSETQRNKGNFPGRFSGRQFSNSRSEMNVSTLELGDSALYLCASSLYRGPYNEQFFGPGTRLTVL.

This sequence joins TRBV5-4 and TRBJ2-1, with 10 bases that match TRBD2. Germline V gene sequence: CDR1 SGHNT, CDR2 YYREEE (reference sequence). J lost 10 bases, V lost 4 bases, and 14 bases had no gene match. This CDR3 is 16 amino acids long. CDR3 residues: CASSQGLAADSFEQFF. In DNA, the CDR3 is TGTGCCAGCAGCCAAGGACTAGCGGCCGATAGCTTCGAGCAGTTCTTC.

There are a few counts of this clone. This chain joins TRBV19 and TRBJ1-5; 8 bases agree with TRBD1. Germline-derived CDR1 and CDR2 are LNHDA and SQIVND (reference sequence). V trimming: 5 bases; J trimming: 4 bases; junction bases outside the gene matches: 7. The CDR3 has 15 residues. This CDR3 is CASSLDRVGNQPQHF. The CDR3 DNA follows: TGTGCCAGTAGTTTGGACAGGGTGGGAAATCAGCCCCAGCATTTT. Supplemented by reference TRBV19 and TRBJ1-5, the full variable domain reads DGGITQSPKYLFRKEGQNVTLSCEQNLNHDAMYWYRQDPGQGLRLIYYSQIVNDFQKGDIAEGYSVSREKKESFPLTVTSAQKNPTAFYLCASSLDRVGNQPQHFGDGTRLSIL.

This chain connects TRBV30 to TRBJ2-1; 8 nucleotides match TRBD1. V gave up 5 bases and J gave up 7 bases; unmatched junction bases: 10. CDR1 GTSNPN and CDR2 SVGIG come from the germline V gene (reference sequence). The length of the CDR3 is 14 residues. The CDR3 DNA sequence: TGTGCCTGGGGAGTAGGACAGGGCCTAAATGAGCAGTTCTTC. This codes for CAWGVGQGLNEQFF.

J is TRBJ1-5 and V is TRBV2; 10 bases fit TRBD1. V gave up 5 bases and J gave up 3 bases; unmatched junction bases: 10. Germline loops: CDR1 SNHLY, CDR2 FYNNEI. The CDR3 length is 17 residues. The CDR3 nucleotides read TGTGCCAGCAGTCTCCGCGGGACAGGGGCGTACAATCAGCCCCAGCATTTT. Translation gives CASSLRGTGAYNQPQHF.

The CDR3 reads CASSQVGRRGTEAFF. CDR3 coding DNA: TGTGCCAGCAGCCAAGTGGGCAGGCGGGGCACTGAAGCTTTCTTT. The chain has TRBV3-1 (or the pseudogene TRBV3-2) and TRBJ1-1, with no clear D. The CDR3 totals 15 residues. V shed 1 base and J shed 4 bases, with 13 bases lying between them. Germline CDR1 is LGHDT and CDR2 is YNNKEL (reference sequence).

CDR3 coding DNA: TGTGCCACCAGCAGAGATAGAGGGACTAGCGGAGTCTACAATGAGCAGTTCTTC. Translating gives CATSRDRGTSGVYNEQFF. The chain combines TRBV15 with TRBJ2-1, with 11 bases lining up with TRBD2. Germline-derived CDR1 and CDR2 are LNHNV and YYDKDF (reference sequence). V dropped 0 bases and J dropped 3; count of bases not matched to a gene: 7. CDR3 length equals 18 residues.

As DNA, the CDR3 is TGTGCTAGTGGTTTGGTACTGCGGGGTACTCCGGACGAGCAGTACTTC. It is translated as CASGLVLRGTPDEQYF. The rearrangement links TRBV12-5 to TRBJ2-7, with D maybe TRBD2 (6 bases). Deletions cut 0 bases from V and 5 bases from J, with 17 bases between. The CDR3 sequence is 16 residues long. From germline, CDR1 is LGHNT and CDR2 FRNRAP.

This chain joins TRBV3-1 (or the pseudogene TRBV3-2) and TRBJ2-7; 16 bases match TRBD2. J was trimmed by 2 bases and V by 1 base; bases with no gene match: 5. This CDR3 contains 18 residues. Germline values: CDR1 LGHDT, CDR2 YNNKEL (reference sequence). The CDR3 is CASSQAGGTSGGAYEQYF. DNA of the CDR3: TGTGCCAGCAGCCAAGCAGGCGGGACTAGCGGGGGGGCCTACGAGCAGTACTTC.

V is TRBV19 and J is TRBJ1-6; tentative D call: TRBD1 (5 bases). V was clipped by 8 bases and J by 7 bases, with 12 bases between them. CDR1 is LNHDA, CDR2 SQIVND, per germline (reference sequence). The CDR3 consists of 13 residues. The CDR3 region is CASGSGINSPLHF. As DNA, the CDR3 is TGTGCCAGTGGGTCAGGGATAAATTCACCCCTCCACTTT.

Many counts were recorded for this clone. The rearrangement joins TRBV3-1 (or the pseudogene TRBV3-2) to TRBJ2-3; TRBD1 agrees at 9 bases. Unmatched junction bases numbered 4, after V lost 8 bases and J lost 1 base. Germline-derived CDR1 and CDR2 are LGHDT and YNNKEL (reference sequence). The CDR3 covers 14 residues. In nucleotides, the CDR3 is TGTGCCAGCCTGGACAGGGGAGGCACAGATACGCAGTATTTT. It codes for CASLDRGGTDTQYF.

The CDR3 reads CSVVRGGAFEDTQYF. The CDR3 nucleotides are TGCAGCGTCGTCCGAGGGGGCGCGTTTGAAGATACGCAGTATTTT. This chain connects TRBV29-1 to TRBJ2-3, with 7 bases aligning to TRBD1. Unmatched junction bases numbered 14, after V lost 6 bases and J lost 5 bases. The CDR3 runs 15 residues. From germline, CDR1 is SQVTM and CDR2 ANQGSEA.

The chain is built from TRBV9 and TRBJ2-1; maybe TRBD1 (6 bases). Germline CDR1 is SGDLS and CDR2 is YYNGEE. The CDR3 spans 16 residues. V was pared by 4 bases and J by 0 bases, with 14 bases between. The CDR3 loop reads CASSFRDTSSYNEQFF. CDR3 DNA sequence: TGTGCCAGCAGCTTTCGGGACACTAGCTCCTACAATGAGCAGTTCTTC.

The V gene is TRBV5-1, the J gene TRBJ2-1, with 13 bases identical to TRBD2. Per the germline V gene, CDR1 is SGHRS and CDR2 is YFSETQ. V shed 0 bases, J shed 15 bases, and the junction held 6 bases outside the gene matches. This CDR3 is built from 14 residues. The CDR3 loop reads CASSLGLAGGPGFF. The CDR3 DNA sequence: TGCGCCAGCAGCTTGGGACTAGCGGGGGGCCCGGGGTTCTTC.

The V and J genes are TRBV21-1 and TRBJ2-5; TRBD2 reflects the table's D call only, with no check against the DNA. TRBV21-1 is reported as a pseudogene. The CDR3 is 16 residues long. Written as DNA, the CDR3 is TGTGCCAGCAGCATTTTTTTAGCGGGGGGGCTGGGGACCCAGTACTTC. Residues: CASSIFLAGGLGTQYF.

The chain is built from TRBV5-6 and TRBJ1-6; unclear D gene. The CDR3 totals 12 residues. Trimming cost V 0 bases and J 10 bases, with 5 bases left between them. CDR1 SGHDT and CDR2 YYEEEE come from the germline V gene. In DNA, the CDR3 is TGTGCCAGCAGCTTGGGCGGATCACCCCTCCACTTT. Its protein is CASSLGGSPLHF.

V and J are TRBV14 and TRBJ1-1; perhaps TRBD1 as D (6 bases). Deletions cut 3 bases from V and 4 bases from J, with 21 bases between. The CDR3 sequence is 17 residues long. CDR1 is SGHDN and CDR2 is FVKESK in the germline V gene. The CDR3, as DNA: TGTGCCAGCAGCCAGTTTCTAGGAGCGGGGGGCGCCACTGAAGCTTTCTTT. Residues: CASSQFLGAGGATEAFF.

This clone was counted between two and nine times. The rearrangement uses TRBV7-9 and TRBJ2-3; perhaps TRBD1 as D (6 bases). The CDR3 consists of 14 residues. Germline CDR1 and CDR2: SEHNR and FQNEAQ (reference sequence). With 4 bases removed from V and 3 bases from J, the gap between germline ends came to 11 bases. The CDR3 DNA reads as TGTGCCAGCAGCTACCCTGGACAGACAGATACGCAGTATTTT. This gives the protein CASSYPGQTDTQYF.

This clone was seen more than once but under ten times. The chain has TRBV4-1 and TRBJ1-4; D ambiguous. Germline CDR1 and CDR2: MGHRA and YSYEKL. Trimming removed 0 bases at V and 2 bases at J, with 16 bases between. The CDR3 loop spans 18 amino acids. The CDR3, as DNA: TGCGCCAGCAGCCAAGATTGGGAGGATAGAGTCACTAATGAAAAACTGTTTTTT. This encodes CASSQDWEDRVTNEKLFF.

The chain carries TRBV6-2 or TRBV6-3 and TRBJ1-1; the D is unclear. The CDR3 consists of 12 residues. Germline V gene lookup returns CDR1 MNHEY and CDR2 SVGEGT. Trimming stripped 5 bases from V and 3 bases from J, with 7 bases between. The CDR3 is CASSARDTEAFF. CDR3 DNA: TGTGCCAGCAGTGCCCGGGACACTGAAGCTTTCTTT.

The genes are TRBV2 and TRBJ1-2; TRBD1 might be the D (6 bases). In germline, CDR1 is SNHLY, CDR2 FYNNEI. The CDR3 sequence is 13 residues long. Trimming took off 7 bases at V and 3 bases at J, with 12 bases between the two ends. CDR3 region: CASTGDIDYGYTF. The CDR3 DNA follows: TGTGCCAGCACAGGGGACATTGACTATGGCTACACCTTC.

This chain uses TRBV11-3 with TRBJ2-6; unclear D gene. This CDR3 contains 15 residues. Germline-derived CDR1 and CDR2 are SGHNT and YENEEA. Trimming took off 5 bases at V and 0 bases at J, with 8 bases between the two ends. CDR3 sequence reads: CASSLTYSGANVLTF. The CDR3 DNA reads as TGTGCCAGCAGCCTAACTTACTCTGGGGCCAACGTCCTGACTTTC.

J is TRBJ1-2 and V is TRBV15; the D is unclear. Germline lookup yields CDR1 LNHNV and CDR2 YYDKDF (reference sequence). The CDR3 sequence is 14 residues long. V shed 4 bases and J shed 8 bases, with 17 bases lying between them. In DNA, the CDR3 is TGTGCCACCAGCATCCCGGGGTGGGGTTCCGGCTACACCTTC. Translated: CATSIPGWGSGYTF.

As for this clone: In the same sample, other DNA sequences code for this CDR3. The chain links TRBV27 to TRBJ1-5; no definite D call. The V end lost 2 bases, the J end lost 2 bases, and 7 bases lay between the germline ends. Per germline, CDR1 MNHEY and CDR2 SMNVEV (reference sequence). The CDR3 is made up of 14 amino acids. The CDR3 sequence is CASSLERGNQPQHF. In DNA form, the CDR3 reads TGTGCCAGCAGTTTAGAGCGGGGCAATCAGCCCCAGCATTTT.